These T cell receptor beta chains were read from a single sample in a study of CD8 T cells in Susac syndrome. TCRdb fed the immunoSEQ multiplex PCR reads into MiXCR, producing one record per CDR3 protein. The sample yields about 300,000 distinct CDR3 sequences, 89% seen once. The sequenced material came from CD8+ T cells from PBMCs. These receptors were obtained from a human donor with multiple sclerosis. CDR3s include the opening cysteine and the closing phenylalanine or tryptophan. A D gene is named only where the DNA matches it firmly. Only part of the rows carry a size: once, few, many, or a class if the clone is expanded.

V gene: TRBV14
D gene: -
J gene: TRBJ2-1
clone size: -
CDR3 protein: CASSQGRYPKQFF
CDR3 DNA: TGTGCCAGCAGCCAAGGCCGATATCCGAAACAGTTCTTC

V gene: TRBV2
D gene: -
J gene: TRBJ2-1
clone size: -
CDR3 protein: CASLGESYNEQFF
CDR3 DNA: TGTGCCAGCCTCGGCGAGTCCTACAATGAGCAGTTCTTC

V gene: TRBV11-2
D gene: TRBD2
J gene: TRBJ2-3
clone size: -
CDR3 protein: CASSPWTSGITDTQYF
CDR3 DNA: TGTGCCAGCAGCCCGTGGACTAGCGGGATCACAGATACGCAGTATTTT

V gene: TRBV9
D gene: TRBD2
J gene: TRBJ2-7
clone size: -
CDR3 protein: CASSAGLATSYEQYF
CDR3 DNA: TGTGCCAGCAGCGCGGGACTAGCGACCTCCTACGAGCAGTACTTC

V gene: TRBV4-1
D gene: -
J gene: TRBJ2-1
clone size: -
CDR3 protein: CASSQVPARNEQFF
CDR3 DNA: TGCGCCAGCAGCCAAGTTCCCGCGCGGAATGAGCAGTTCTTC

V gene: TRBV28
D gene: -
J gene: TRBJ2-5
clone size: -
CDR3 protein: CASRAENRVETQYF
CDR3 DNA: TGTGCCAGCAGGGCGGAGAACAGGGTGGAGACCCAGTACTTC

V gene: TRBV7-9
D gene: -
J gene: TRBJ2-1
clone size: few
CDR3 protein: CASSLARTIYNEQFF
CDR3 DNA: TGTGCCAGCAGCTTAGCGCGGACCATCTACAATGAGCAGTTCTTC

V gene: TRBV5-6
D gene: -
J gene: TRBJ2-3
clone size: few
CDR3 protein: CASSLLASTDTQYF
CDR3 DNA: TGTGCCAGCAGCTTACTAGCTAGCACAGATACGCAGTATTTT

V gene: TRBV20-1
D gene: -
J gene: TRBJ2-7
clone size: -
CDR3 protein: CSARDRTTSYEQYF
CDR3 DNA: TGCAGTGCTAGAGACAGGACGACGTCCTACGAGCAGTACTTC

V gene: TRBV11-2
D gene: -
J gene: TRBJ1-4
clone size: -
CDR3 protein: CASSLGTGAGRGKLFF
CDR3 DNA: TGTGCCAGCAGCTTAGGGACGGGAGCGGGCCGAGGAAAACTGTTTTTT

V gene: TRBV27
D gene: -
J gene: TRBJ2-1
clone size: once
CDR3 protein: CASSPSVAGNEQFF
CDR3 DNA: TGTGCCAGCAGCCCCTCGGTCGCTGGGAATGAGCAGTTCTTC

V gene: TRBV28
D gene: -
J gene: TRBJ2-3
clone size: -
CDR3 protein: CASRGTLSTDTQYF
CDR3 DNA: TGTGCCAGCAGGGGGACCCTCTCCACAGATACGCAGTATTTT

V gene: TRBV20-1
D gene: TRBD1
J gene: TRBJ2-7
clone size: -
CDR3 protein: CSARDRDRSYEQYF
CDR3 DNA: TGCAGTGCTAGGGACCGGGACAGGTCCTACGAGCAGTACTTC

V gene: TRBV30
D gene: -
J gene: TRBJ1-3
clone size: -
CDR3 protein: CAWEGNTIYF
CDR3 DNA: TGTGCCTGGGAAGGGAACACCATATATTTT

V gene: TRBV2
D gene: TRBD2
J gene: TRBJ2-7
clone size: -
CDR3 protein: CATRASGDYEQYF
CDR3 DNA: TGTGCCACCCGGGCTAGCGGTGACTACGAGCAGTACTTC

V gene: TRBV6-4
D gene: -
J gene: TRBJ2-3
clone size: -
CDR3 protein: CASSDSRGRGTDTQYF
CDR3 DNA: TGTGCCAGCAGTGACTCAAGGGGCCGGGGGACAGATACGCAGTATTTT

V gene: TRBV10-3
D gene: -
J gene: TRBJ1-6
clone size: -
CDR3 protein: CAISESGGLYNSPLHF
CDR3 DNA: TGTGCCATCAGTGAAAGCGGGGGCCTGTATAATTCACCCCTCCACTTT

V gene: TRBV5-6
D gene: TRBD1
J gene: TRBJ2-1
clone size: -
CDR3 protein: CASSLSVLGQTGEIYNEQFF
CDR3 DNA: TGTGCCAGCAGCTTGTCCGTCCTAGGGCAGACAGGGGAAATCTACAATGAGCAGTTCTTC

V gene: TRBV2
D gene: -
J gene: TRBJ2-1
clone size: -
CDR3 protein: CASSPRPVDNEQFF
CDR3 DNA: TGTGCCAGCAGCCCTCGGCCCGTGGACAATGAGCAGTTCTTC

V gene: TRBV9
D gene: -
J gene: TRBJ2-5
clone size: -
CDR3 protein: CASSLAEARTQYF
CDR3 DNA: TGTGCCAGCAGCCTCGCTGAGGCTCGGACCCAGTACTTC

V gene: TRBV2
D gene: -
J gene: TRBJ2-1
clone size: once
CDR3 protein: CATQEGGGYNEQFF
CDR3 DNA: TGTGCCACACAGGAGGGTGGTGGCTACAATGAGCAGTTCTTC

V gene: TRBV4-3
D gene: -
J gene: TRBJ2-3
clone size: -
CDR3 protein: CASSQEAPDVQTDTQYF
CDR3 DNA: TGCGCCAGCAGCCAAGAGGCCCCAGACGTACAGACAGATACGCAGTATTTT

V gene: TRBV6-2/TRBV6-3
D gene: -
J gene: TRBJ1-2
clone size: -
CDR3 protein: CASISLGVTDGYTF
CDR3 DNA: TGTGCCAGCATCTCACTGGGGGTTACAGATGGCTACACCTTC

V gene: TRBV28
D gene: TRBD1
J gene: TRBJ2-1
clone size: -
CDR3 protein: CASSLSGTGIIDEQFF
CDR3 DNA: TGTGCCAGCAGTTTATCCGGGACAGGGATTATAGATGAGCAGTTCTTC

V gene: TRBV6-6
D gene: -
J gene: TRBJ1-2
clone size: -
CDR3 protein: CASSSRPLFYGYTF
CDR3 DNA: TGTGCCAGCAGCTCCCGACCGCTATTTTATGGCTACACCTTC

V gene: TRBV2
D gene: -
J gene: TRBJ1-6
clone size: once
CDR3 protein: CASSEPQGKDSPLHF
CDR3 DNA: TGTGCCAGCAGTGAACCGCAGGGGAAGGATTCACCCCTCCACTTT

V gene: TRBV27
D gene: TRBD2
J gene: TRBJ2-1
clone size: -
CDR3 protein: CASYGGGSEQFF
CDR3 DNA: TGTGCCAGCTACGGCGGGGGAAGTGAGCAGTTCTTC

V gene: TRBV18
D gene: -
J gene: TRBJ1-5
clone size: -
CDR3 protein: CASSPYRERVKPQHF
CDR3 DNA: TGTGCCAGCTCACCTTACAGGGAGAGGGTGAAGCCCCAGCATTTT

V gene: TRBV20-1
D gene: TRBD2
J gene: TRBJ2-1
clone size: -
CDR3 protein: CSARGLTSGGTNEQFF
CDR3 DNA: TGCAGTGCTAGGGGTCTGACTAGCGGGGGGACCAATGAGCAGTTCTTC

V gene: TRBV20-1
D gene: -
J gene: TRBJ2-3
clone size: -
CDR3 protein: CSAPFRGLGADTQYF
CDR3 DNA: TGCAGTGCTCCCTTTCGCGGACTGGGGGCAGATACGCAGTATTTT

V gene: TRBV28
D gene: TRBD1
J gene: TRBJ2-7
clone size: few
CDR3 protein: CASSLGPGGREQYF
CDR3 DNA: TGTGCCAGCAGTTTAGGCCCAGGGGGCAGAGAGCAGTACTTC

V gene: TRBV4-2
D gene: -
J gene: TRBJ2-1
clone size: -
CDR3 protein: CASSRVGSSYNEQFF
CDR3 DNA: TGTGCCAGCAGCCGGGTCGGGAGCTCCTACAATGAGCAGTTCTTC

V gene: TRBV19
D gene: -
J gene: TRBJ1-1
clone size: once
CDR3 protein: CASSWGGEAFF
CDR3 DNA: TGTGCCAGTAGTTGGGGCGGTGAAGCTTTCTTT